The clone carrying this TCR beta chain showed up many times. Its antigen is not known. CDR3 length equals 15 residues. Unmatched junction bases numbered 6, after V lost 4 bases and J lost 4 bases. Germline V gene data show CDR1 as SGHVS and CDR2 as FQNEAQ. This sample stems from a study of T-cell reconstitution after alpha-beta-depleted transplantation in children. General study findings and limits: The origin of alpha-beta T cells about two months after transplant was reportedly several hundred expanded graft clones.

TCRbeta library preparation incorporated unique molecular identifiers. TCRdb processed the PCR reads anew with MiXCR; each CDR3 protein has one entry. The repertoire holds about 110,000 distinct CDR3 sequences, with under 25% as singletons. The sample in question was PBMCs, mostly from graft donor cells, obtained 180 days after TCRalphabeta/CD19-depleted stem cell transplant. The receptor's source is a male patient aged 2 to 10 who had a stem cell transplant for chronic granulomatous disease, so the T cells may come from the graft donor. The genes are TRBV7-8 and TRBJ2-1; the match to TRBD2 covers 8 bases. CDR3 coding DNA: TGTGCCAGCAGCTACCCACTAGCGGCTTACAATGAGCAGTTCTTC. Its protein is CASSYPLAAYNEQFF. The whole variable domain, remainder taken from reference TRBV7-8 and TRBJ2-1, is GAGVSQSPRYKVAKRGQDVALRCDPISGHVSLFWYQQALGQGPEFLTYFQNEAQLDKSGLPSDRFFAERPEGSVSTLKIQRTQQEDSAVYLCASSYPLAAYNEQFFGPGTRLTVL.